This TCR beta chain was sequenced in a study of blood T cell repertoires in COVID-19. Study information: The study drew acute and convalescent COVID-19 samples from the United States, Italy and Spain. Nucleic acid was either cDNA or gDNA, and it came from T cells, B-cell-depleted T cells, or PBMCs.

The CDR3 covers 15 residues. The V end lost 4 bases, the J end lost 2 bases, and 13 bases lay between the germline ends. Germline V lookup: CDR1 SGDLS, CDR2 YYNGEE. Original data processing: Amplification with reference gene primers provided the estimates of nucleated cell counts. Clones were read by immunoSEQ multiplex PCR, and TCRdb kept only the in-frame ones, dropping some. That table is the source of V, J and clone size, and D and trimming were worked out from the DNA. The sample holds over 25,000 clones, over 80% seen once. The sequencing input was peripheral blood. The chain recombines TRBV9 with TRBJ1-5; no clear D. This TCR was sampled from a human donor with active COVID-19. The donor label of this sample is uncertain. The CDR3 spells CASSRSGERNQPQHF. The CDR3 bases are TGTGCCAGCAGCCGGAGCGGGGAGCGCAATCAGCCCCAGCATTTT.